Each of the 22 T cell receptor beta chains below was sequenced from the same sample in a study of blood T cell repertoires in COVID-19 (dated by TCRdb to 2020 to 2022). To prepare the library, the immunoSEQ multiplex PCR assay was applied. Sourced from immuneACCESS, this table was stored by TCRdb with only in-frame sequences that have V and J called. A share of the clones is absent; for the studies checked, an unresolved V gene accounts for under half, and the remainder has no known explanation. In all, the sample holds some 59,000 clones, and about 78% of those were seen once. About 20% of the sample rests with the top ten. The specimen sequenced was peripheral blood. These receptor sequences come from an elderly man with active or convalescent COVID-19.

This sequence joins TRBV24-1 and TRBJ2-1; 15 bases map to TRBD2. The CDR3 is 17 residues long. The junction had 5 bases not matched to a gene; V was cut back by 1 base and J by 8 bases. Per the germline V gene, CDR1 is KGHDR and CDR2 is SFDVKD. The CDR3 is CATSDLGLAGGFDEQFF. CDR3 nucleotide sequence: TGTGCCACCAGTGATTTAGGACTAGCGGGAGGGTTTGATGAGCAGTTCTTC.

The chain joins TRBV3-1 (or the pseudogene TRBV3-2) to TRBJ1-1; weak D call: TRBD1 (6 bases). The CDR3 runs 14 residues. The ends were cut back, 8 bases at V and 8 bases at J, with 21 bases in the middle. The germline V gene has CDR1 LGHDT and CDR2 YNNKEL (reference sequence). The CDR3 bases are TGTGCCAGCTTGAGGGGTGGCGGGGGCGGAGAAGCTTTCTTT. It encodes CASLRGGGGGEAFF.

This clone has a single count. The rearrangement links TRBV7-9 to TRBJ2-7; 9 bases are shared with TRBD1. The germline V gene has CDR1 SEHNR and CDR2 FQNEAQ (reference sequence). Losses at the gene ends were 5 bases for V and 5 bases for J; bases not matched to a gene: 7. The CDR3 has 14 amino acids. The CDR3 loop reads CASSLGQGFDEQYF. The CDR3 bases are TGTGCCAGCAGCCTGGGACAGGGATTCGACGAGCAGTACTTC.

The rearrangement joins TRBV3-1 (or the pseudogene TRBV3-2) to TRBJ2-2, with 11 nucleotides matching TRBD2. This CDR3 has 18 amino acids. Trimming took 0 bases from V and 9 from J; bases not matched to a gene: 12. Germline V gives CDR1 LGHDT, CDR2 YNNKEL (reference sequence). The CDR3 DNA reads as TGTGCCAGCAGCCAAGATACATGGGCTAGCGGGAGGTTCAGGGAGCTGTTTTTT. Translating gives CASSQDTWASGRFRELFF.

The J gene is TRBJ1-1, the V gene TRBV5-6; no firm D call. The CDR3 contains 13 residues. Trimming cost V 6 bases and J 0 bases, with 9 bases left between them. Germline values: CDR1 SGHDT, CDR2 YYEEEE. The chain's CDR3 is CASTSRLNTEAFF. The CDR3 coding sequence is TGTGCCAGCACCAGTCGTTTGAACACTGAAGCTTTCTTT.

The V gene is TRBV19, the J gene TRBJ2-3; 13 bases are a match to TRBD2. The CDR3 length is 18 residues. Germline CDR1 is LNHDA and CDR2 is SQIVND (reference sequence). V dropped 6 bases and J dropped 2; count of bases not matched to a gene: 11. CDR3 sequence (DNA): TGTGCCAGTAGGCCCGTTACTAGCGGGGGGGCTAACACAGATACGCAGTATTTT. This codes for CASRPVTSGGANTDTQYF.

The rearrangement uses TRBV2 and TRBJ2-1, with 7 positions matching TRBD1. CDR3 length: 13 residues. V lost 8 bases and J lost 3; bases outside the gene matches: 4. The V gene's germline CDR1 is SNHLY and CDR2 FYNNEI. CDR3 protein: CASVGQVYNEQFF. CDR3 sequence (DNA): TGTGCCAGCGTCGGACAGGTCTACAATGAGCAGTTCTTC.

The V gene is TRBV6-2 or TRBV6-3, the J gene TRBJ2-7, with 11 nucleotides matching TRBD2. Trimming removed 4 bases from V and 5 bases from J; junction bases left unmatched: 7. CDR3 length: 15 amino acids. CDR1 and CDR2 from the germline V gene are MNHEY and SVGEGT. CDR3 DNA: TGTGCCAGCAGTTCCGGGACTAGCGGTATAGACGAGCAGTACTTC. Amino acids: CASSSGTSGIDEQYF.

CDR3 amino acids: CASSIRSGFGTQYF. CDR3 coding DNA: TGTGCCAGTAGTATCAGATCCGGGTTCGGGACCCAGTACTTC. The J gene is TRBJ2-5, the V gene TRBV19; D unclear. V was cut by 3 bases and J by 7 bases, with 15 bases left in between. CDR1 is LNHDA, CDR2 SQIVND, per germline (reference sequence). The CDR3 has 14 amino acids.

This clone was seen once. The chain links TRBV28 to TRBJ2-7; TRBD1 matches 10 bases. Per the germline V gene, CDR1 is MDHEN and CDR2 is SYDVKM. V gave up 5 bases and J gave up 5 bases; unmatched junction bases: 9. This CDR3 is 15 amino acids long. CDR3 sequence reads: CASSPPGTGDHEQYF. In DNA form, the CDR3 reads TGTGCCAGCAGTCCCCCCGGGACAGGGGACCACGAGCAGTACTTC.

The rearrangement uses TRBV7-9 and TRBJ2-1; 7 nucleotides align to TRBD1. The ends lost 5 bases at V and 5 bases at J; junction bases unmatched: 9. Germline CDR1 reads SEHNR; CDR2 reads FQNEAQ (reference sequence). CDR3 length equals 15 residues. The CDR3 sequence: CASSRGTAINNEQFF. The CDR3 coding sequence is TGTGCCAGCAGCCGAGGGACAGCTATCAACAATGAGCAGTTCTTC. Supplemented by reference TRBV7-9 and TRBJ2-1, the full variable domain reads DTGVSQNPRHKITKRGQNVTFRCDPISEHNRLYWYRQTLGQGPEFLTYFQNEAQLEKSRLLSDRFSAERPKGSFSTLEIQRTEQGDSAMYLCASSRGTAINNEQFFGPGTRLTVL.

J is TRBJ2-3 and V is TRBV5-1, with D hard to call. This CDR3 spans 14 amino acids. V was pared by 0 bases and J by 2 bases, with 7 bases between. Germline CDR1 reads SGHRS; CDR2 reads YFSETQ. Here the CDR3 reads CASSLGHYTDTQYF. The DNA for the CDR3 is TGCGCCAGCAGCTTGGGGCATTACACAGATACGCAGTATTTT.

The chain employs TRBV27 and TRBJ2-3, with TRBD2 as a possible D gene (5 bases). The V gene's germline CDR1 is MNHEY and CDR2 SMNVEV (reference sequence). Trimming pared 6 bases from V and 8 bases from J, leaving 15 bases between. CDR3 length: 13 amino acids. CDR3 coding DNA: TGTGCCAGCAGAGAGGGATACGTGGGTACGCAGTATTTT. This gives the protein CASREGYVGTQYF.

This clone is medium-sized. The V call is TRBV6-2 or TRBV6-3, the J call TRBJ2-7, with 10 bases identical to TRBD2. The CDR3 is 16 amino acids. J lost 5 bases, V lost 6 bases, and 13 bases had no gene match. Germline V CDR1 and CDR2: MNHEY, SVGEGT. CDR3 residues: CASSDPASGSLNEQYF. In DNA form, the CDR3 reads TGTGCCAGCAGCGACCCGGCTAGCGGGAGTTTAAACGAGCAGTACTTC.

The chain is built from TRBV5-1 and TRBJ2-3; 9 nucleotides align to TRBD2. Germline CDR1 SGHRS, CDR2 YFSETQ. V lost 4 bases to trimming and J lost 3 bases; unmatched junction nucleotides: 6. This CDR3 is 15 amino acids long. CDR3 DNA: TGCGCCAGCAGCGTTAGCGGGGGCCCTACAGATACGCAGTATTTT. It encodes CASSVSGGPTDTQYF.

Of note for this clone: A read error may be the cause here, since a much bigger clone is one base away. The chain is built from TRBV7-2 and TRBJ2-5; D unresolved. V was shortened by 6 bases and J by 0 bases, with 8 bases between the two germline ends. The CDR3 is 13 amino acids. CDR1 is SGHTA and CDR2 is FQGNSA in the germline V gene. CDR3 bases: TGTGCCAGCAGTTACCAGAACCAAGAGACCCAGTACTTC. This codes for CASSYQNQETQYF. The entire variable domain, with the rest obtained from reference TRBV7-2 and TRBJ2-5, is as follows: GAGVSQSPSNKVTEKGKDVELRCDPISGHTALYWYRQSLGQGLEFLIYFQGNSAPDKSGLPSDRFSAERTGGSVSTLTIQRTQQEDSAVYLCASSYQNQETQYFGPGTRLLVL.

CDR3 nucleotide sequence: TGTGCCACCAGCAGGACCGGGACAGGGAATTCACCCCTCCACTTT. This codes for CATSRTGTGNSPLHF. This chain connects TRBV15 to TRBJ1-6, with TRBD1 matching over 9 bases. Germline-derived CDR1 and CDR2 are LNHNV and YYDKDF (reference sequence). This CDR3 is built from 15 residues. After removal of 3 bases from V and 7 bases from J, the junction contained 4 bases not matched to a gene.

Only one count was recorded for this clone. The V gene is TRBV6-7, the J gene TRBJ1-4; D might be TRBD1 (6 bases). TRBV6-7 carries the ORF label, with uncertain function. With 4 bases removed from V and 8 bases from J, the gap between germline ends came to 8 bases. The CDR3 is made up of 12 amino acids. CDR3 sequence (DNA): TGTGCCAGCAGTTCAGGGGCGGAAAAACTGTTTTTT. It specifies CASSSGAEKLFF.

This chain links TRBV19 with TRBJ1-1; TRBD1 is a possible D gene (6 bases). The germline CDR1 and CDR2 sequences are LNHDA and SQIVND (reference sequence). There are 12 residues in the CDR3. V was cut by 3 bases and J by 10 bases, with 12 bases left in between. The CDR3: CASSIRDTRAFF. DNA for the CDR3: TGTGCCAGTAGTATCCGGGACACTCGAGCTTTCTTT.

This clone was found once. The same CDR3 also results from other DNA sequences found in this sample. In nucleotides, the CDR3 is TGCGCCAGCAGCCTGCTAGCGGGGGGCATTTACAATGAGCAGTTCTTC. This codes for CASSLLAGGIYNEQFF. V gene TRBV5-1 combines with J gene TRBJ2-1; TRBD2 matches 11 bases. There are 16 residues in the CDR3. Germline lookup yields CDR1 SGHRS and CDR2 YFSETQ. Trimming took 4 bases from V and 4 from J; bases not matched to a gene: 7.

This chain's CDR3 is CASSREGRGHTGELFF. CDR3 sequence (DNA): TGTGCCAGCAGCAGGGAGGGCAGGGGACACACCGGGGAGCTGTTTTTT. The V call is TRBV5-5, the J call TRBJ2-2; perhaps TRBD2 as D (7 bases). Trimming removed 4 bases from V and 3 bases from J, with 16 bases in between. Germline CDR1 reads SGHKS; CDR2 reads YYEKEE (reference sequence). The length of the CDR3 is 16 residues.

J is TRBJ2-1 and V is TRBV19, with 7 bases fitting TRBD2. V trimming: 6 bases; J trimming: 8 bases; junction bases outside the gene matches: 10. Germline CDR1 reads LNHDA; CDR2 reads SQIVND (reference sequence). The CDR3 has 14 amino acids. This CDR3 is CASRWDYSIDEQFF. The CDR3 DNA sequence: TGTGCCAGTAGATGGGACTATAGTATCGATGAGCAGTTCTTC.